The next 6 T cell receptor beta chains were all read from a single sample in a study of radiotherapy plus CTLA-4 blockade in lung cancer. Sequenced by immunoSEQ multiplex PCR; TCRdb stores in-frame clones only, minus some. The sample has fewer than 65,000 clones; approximately 82% are singletons. Sequenced here: peripheral blood, sampled from a patient treated with radiotherapy plus ipilimumab. These receptors were obtained from a human donor with non-small cell lung cancer whose response to radiotherapy plus ipilimumab could not be evaluated.

The genes are TRBV19 and TRBJ1-1, with 12 bases identical to TRBD1. CDR3 length: 17 residues. From germline, CDR1 is LNHDA and CDR2 SQIVND (reference sequence). The V and J ends lost 3 bases and 4 bases, in that order; junction bases with no gene match: 9. In nucleotides, the CDR3 is TGTGCCAGTAGTATTGGAGCGTGGGACAGGGGGCTCACTGAAGCTTTCTTT. This sequence encodes CASSIGAWDRGLTEAFF.

This clone showed up just a few times. J is TRBJ1-4 and V is TRBV9; TRBD1 matches 8 bases. Germline V lookup: CDR1 SGDLS, CDR2 YYNGEE. The CDR3 contains 15 residues. With 0 bases clipped from V and 5 bases from J, the junction kept 3 bases outside the gene matches. The CDR3 bases are TGTGCCAGCAGCGTAGGGGACAGGTTAAATGAAAAACTGTTTTTT. Encoded protein: CASSVGDRLNEKLFF.

The J gene is TRBJ2-7, the V gene TRBV30; no definite D call. Germline V gene sequence: CDR1 GTSNPN, CDR2 SVGIG (reference sequence). The CDR3 is 14 amino acids. V was clipped by 0 bases and J by 2 bases, with 11 bases between them. CDR3 protein: CAWSVGAFAYEQYF. CDR3 nucleotide sequence: TGTGCCTGGAGTGTCGGAGCGTTCGCCTACGAGCAGTACTTC.

V gene TRBV5-5 combines with J gene TRBJ2-7; possibly TRBD1 for D (5 bases). This CDR3 contains 14 residues. Germline V gene sequence: CDR1 SGHKS, CDR2 YYEKEE (reference sequence). V was pared by 0 bases and J by 0 bases, with 7 bases between. CDR3 loop: CASSLDRHSYEQYF. CDR3 bases: TGTGCCAGCAGCTTGGACAGGCACTCCTACGAGCAGTACTTC.

This sequence joins TRBV2 and TRBJ1-1; possible D gene TRBD1, 5 bases. The CDR3 contains 16 residues. Germline values: CDR1 SNHLY, CDR2 FYNNEI. The V end lost 7 bases, the J end lost 0 bases, and 18 bases lay between the germline ends. The CDR3 protein is CASMGGAGTMNTEAFF. For the CDR3, the DNA is TGTGCCAGCATGGGTGGGGCAGGTACTATGAACACTGAAGCTTTCTTT. Supplemented by reference TRBV2 and TRBJ1-1, the full variable domain reads EPEVTQTPSHQVTQMGQEVILRCVPISNHLYFYWYRQILGQKVEFLVSFYNNEISEKSEIFDDQFSVERPDGSNFTLKIRSTKLEDSAMYFCASMGGAGTMNTEAFFGQGTRLTVV.

The chain recombines TRBV2 with TRBJ2-5, with 7 bases matching TRBD1. The CDR3 has 15 residues. V lost 6 bases and J lost 1; bases outside the gene matches: 8. Germline loops: CDR1 SNHLY, CDR2 FYNNEI. CDR3 sequence reads: CASSLLGTAQETQYF. DNA of the CDR3: TGTGCCAGCAGCCTTTTAGGGACAGCCCAAGAGACCCAGTACTTC.